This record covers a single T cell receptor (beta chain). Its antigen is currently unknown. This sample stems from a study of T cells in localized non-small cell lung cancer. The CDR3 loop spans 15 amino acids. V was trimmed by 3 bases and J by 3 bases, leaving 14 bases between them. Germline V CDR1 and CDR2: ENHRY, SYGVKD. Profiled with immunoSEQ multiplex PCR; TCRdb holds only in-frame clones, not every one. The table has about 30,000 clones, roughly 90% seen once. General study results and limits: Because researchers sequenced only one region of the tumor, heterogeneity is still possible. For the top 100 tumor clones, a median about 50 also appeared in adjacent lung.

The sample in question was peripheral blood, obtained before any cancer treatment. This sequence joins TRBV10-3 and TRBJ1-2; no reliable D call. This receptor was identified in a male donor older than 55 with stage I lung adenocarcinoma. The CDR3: CAISDSGKGDYGYTF. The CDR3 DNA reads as TGTGCCATCAGTGACTCGGGGAAGGGAGACTATGGCTACACCTTC.